This TCR beta chain was identified during a study of tumor-infiltrating lymphocytes in primary liver carcinoma. General observations from the study: Blood had a significantly lower top-250-clone fraction than tumors did (p = 0.039).

CDR3 length equals 16 residues. Germline CDR1 reads KGHSH; CDR2 reads LQKENI. Concerning this clonotype itself: What it binds is unknown. One junction end disagrees with the germline gene, perhaps due to a read error.

The researchers produced TCR beta cDNA from roughly 500 ng total RNA with a constant-region primer. Three-round nested multiplex PCR performed with slightly modified ARM-PCR produced the TCR beta libraries. A C-beta reverse primer and TRBV1-TRBV30 forward primers served in each of the first two PCR rounds, at 10 cycles apiece. TCRdb used MiXCR to reprocess the multiplex PCR reads, holding one entry per CDR3 protein. The sample yields fewer than 150,000 distinct CDR3 sequences, 55% to 65% seen once. RNA and DNA were co-extracted from approximately 20-30 mg of unsorted bulk tissue. The receptor comes from a woman aged 60-70 years with primary liver carcinoma and hepatitis B virus infection. The specimen sequenced was liver tumor tissue from sampling region 1. Described subset: tumor region T1, superior pole. This rearrangement joins TRBV18 to TRBJ2-2; the match to TRBD2 covers 8 bases. The CDR3 spells CASSPPSGANTGELVF. DNA of the CDR3: TGTGCCAGCTCACCACCTAGCGGGGCGAACACCGGGGAACTGGTTTTT.